Listed here are 10 T cell receptor beta chains from one sample, sequenced in a study of blood T cell repertoires in COVID-19 (dated by TCRdb to the early 2020s). The library was built by means of the immunoSEQ multiplex PCR assay. TCRdb stores this immuneACCESS table with in-frame sequences only. Part of the clones is absent; in the studies checked, under half of the shortfall reflects unresolved V genes, and no reason is known for the rest. The sample table holds around 260,000 clones, of which around 82% were seen once. The ten most abundant clones make up around 10% of the sample. Sequencing was performed on peripheral blood. These receptors were taken from a woman in her forties or fifties who had recovered from COVID-19.

The rearrangement links TRBV11-2 to TRBJ2-3; 7 bases agree with TRBD2. This CDR3 contains 16 residues. J was trimmed by 7 bases and V by 3 bases; bases with no gene match: 13. Per the germline V gene, CDR1 is SGHAT and CDR2 is FQNNGV. Here the CDR3 reads CASSLSIAGALYTQYF. The CDR3 DNA reads TGTGCCAGCAGCTTGTCTATAGCGGGCGCGCTCTATACGCAGTATTTT.

This clone is medium-sized within its sample. The V gene is TRBV27, the J gene TRBJ1-2; D unresolved. CDR1 and CDR2 from the germline V gene are MNHEY and SMNVEV (reference sequence). The CDR3 totals 15 residues. V lost 6 bases and J lost 2, with 16 bases in between. DNA for the CDR3: TGTGCCAGCAGCCCCTCGGGGTTCCGCAACTATGGCTACACCTTC. Residues: CASSPSGFRNYGYTF.

The chain is built from TRBV9 and TRBJ2-3; TRBD2 aligns across 7 bases. V dropped 3 bases and J dropped 6; count of bases not matched to a gene: 13. Germline V gives CDR1 SGDLS, CDR2 YYNGEE. This CDR3 has 16 residues. CDR3 residues: CASSAIGTTLLDTQYF. CDR3 bases: TGTGCCAGCAGCGCCATTGGGACTACCCTTTTGGATACGCAGTATTTT.

The gene calls are TRBV18 and TRBJ2-5; TRBD1 agrees at 7 bases. From germline, CDR1 is KGHSH and CDR2 LQKENI. There are 12 residues in the CDR3. Losses at the gene ends were 9 bases for V and 4 bases for J; bases not matched to a gene: 5. Here the CDR3 reads CASTGVRETQYF. DNA for the CDR3: TGTGCCAGTACAGGGGTTCGAGAGACCCAGTACTTC.

This clone occurred a few times. This sequence joins TRBV27 and TRBJ2-7; D possibly corresponds to TRBD2 (5 bases). Germline V gene data show CDR1 as MNHEY and CDR2 as SMNVEV (reference sequence). With 5 bases removed from V and 4 bases from J, the gap between germline ends came to 12 bases. The length of the CDR3 is 13 residues. The CDR3 bases are TGTGCCAGCAGTCCGTCGGACTGGTACGAGCAGTACTTC. It codes for CASSPSDWYEQYF.

J is TRBJ1-6 and V is TRBV5-4; tentatively, D is TRBD1 (5 bases). Looked up from germline, CDR1 is SGHNT and CDR2 is YYREEE (reference sequence). This CDR3 spans 16 amino acids. V was clipped by 4 bases and J by 4 bases, with 15 bases between them. In DNA form, the CDR3 reads TGTGCCAGCAGCGTCGGGGGATATAGTTATAATTCACCCCTCCACTTT. Its protein product is CASSVGGYSYNSPLHF.

A single count supports this clone. The CDR3 nucleotides are TGTGCCAGCAGCCTCGGACAGGGGGGTTTTTCTGAAGCTTTCTTT. This encodes CASSLGQGGFSEAFF. V usage is TRBV5-5 and J usage is TRBJ1-1, with 10 nucleotides matching TRBD1. Per the germline V gene, CDR1 is SGHKS and CDR2 is YYEKEE (reference sequence). V shed 4 bases, J shed 6 bases, and the junction held 9 bases outside the gene matches. The CDR3 extends over 15 amino acids.

This chain joins TRBV30 and TRBJ1-6; 8 nucleotides line up with TRBD1. This CDR3 has 12 amino acids. CDR1 GTSNPN and CDR2 SVGIG come from the germline V gene (reference sequence). Losses at the gene ends were 8 bases for V and 6 bases for J; bases not matched to a gene: 3. The CDR3 sequence is CAGDRGNSPLHF. CDR3 in DNA: TGTGCCGGTGACAGGGGTAATTCACCCCTCCACTTT. The full variable domain, completed using reference TRBV30 and TRBJ1-6, is SQTIHQWPATLVQPVGSPLSLECTVEGTSNPNLYWYRQAAGRGLQLLFYSVGIGQISSEVPQNLSASRPQDRQFILSSKKLLLSDSGFYLCAGDRGNSPLHFGNGTRLTVT.

The chain carries TRBV7-9 and TRBJ2-5; 9 bases map to TRBD1. V shed 5 bases and J 5 bases; nucleotides not matched to a gene: 9. CDR3 size: 15 residues. Germline CDR1 reads SEHNR; CDR2 reads FQNEAQ (reference sequence). The chain's CDR3 is CASSNRDREVETQYF. The CDR3 DNA is TGTGCCAGCAGCAACCGGGACAGGGAGGTGGAGACCCAGTACTTC.

This chain links TRBV28 with TRBJ1-2; 7 nucleotides align to TRBD1. The CDR3 runs 18 residues. Germline CDR1 MDHEN, CDR2 SYDVKM. Unmatched junction bases numbered 20, after V lost 5 bases and J lost 5 bases. CDR3 sequence reads: CASSPDYRGPFEGYGYTF. The DNA of the CDR3 is TGTGCCAGCAGTCCCGATTACAGGGGCCCCTTCGAGGGGTATGGCTACACCTTC.